Shown below are 23 T cell receptor beta chains from a single sample sequenced in a study of response to subunit inactivated influenza vaccine. TCRdb re-called the RT-PCR reads with MiXCR, one entry per CDR3 protein. The sample carries 290,000 or so distinct CDR3 sequences, roughly 22% recorded once. This sample comprised PBMCs from blood, obtained less than 22 months after vaccination. Every receptor here comes from a man between 50 and 70 years old who received an inactivated influenza vaccine.

The chain carries TRBV20-1 and TRBJ2-3, with 9 positions matching TRBD2. The CDR3 is 15 residues long. Germline V gene sequence: CDR1 DFQATT, CDR2 SNEGSKA (reference sequence). DNA of the CDR3: TGCAGCGCACCCGGACTAGCGAAACCCACAGATACGCAGTATTTT. Translation: CSAPGLAKPTDTQYF.

This clonotype was seen more than once but under ten times. This chain connects TRBV20-1 to TRBJ2-7, with D uncertain. V was clipped by 5 bases and J by 3 bases, with 8 bases between them. Germline V gene data show CDR1 as DFQATT and CDR2 as SNEGSKA (reference sequence). This CDR3 spans 11 amino acids. The CDR3 DNA is TGCAGTGCTGTAGTCCTCTACGAGCAGTACTTC. This sequence encodes CSAVVLYEQYF.

The chain links TRBV10-2 to TRBJ2-5, with 13 bases aligning to TRBD2. The CDR3 is made up of 15 amino acids. Per the germline V gene, CDR1 is WSHSY and CDR2 is SAAADI. J was trimmed by 4 bases and V by 4 bases; bases with no gene match: 3. In DNA form, the CDR3 reads TGCGCCAGCAGTGCAGGACTAGCGGGAGCAGAGACCCAGTACTTC. As protein: CASSAGLAGAETQYF.

This clonotype occurred a few times. The chain employs TRBV20-1 and TRBJ1-5, with D unclear. The germline gives CDR1 DFQATT, CDR2 SNEGSKA (reference sequence). V was shortened by 7 bases and J by 2 bases, with 6 bases between the two germline ends. There are 11 residues in the CDR3. The chain's CDR3 is CSVEGNQPQHF. The CDR3 nucleotides are TGCAGTGTCGAGGGCAATCAGCCCCAGCATTTT.

This chain uses TRBV12-3 or TRBV12-4 with TRBJ2-3; 9 bases are shared with TRBD2. With 1 base clipped from V and 6 bases from J, the junction kept 5 bases outside the gene matches. The CDR3 runs to 15 residues. The chain's CDR3 is CASSLGSGSFDTQYF. The CDR3 DNA follows: TGTGCCAGCAGTTTAGGTAGCGGGAGTTTCGATACGCAGTATTTT.

There are a few counts of this clonotype. The chain recombines TRBV25-1 with TRBJ2-2, with D perhaps matching TRBD1 (5 bases). Per the germline V gene, CDR1 is MGHDK and CDR2 is SYGVNS. The CDR3 runs 16 residues. Between the trimmed V and J ends, which lost 3 bases and 1 base, there was a span of 12 bases. CDR3 nucleotide sequence: TGTGCCAGCAGTGATCAAGGGGCTTGGAACACCGGGGAGCTGTTTTTT. Its protein is CASSDQGAWNTGELFF.

The chain has TRBV5-1 and TRBJ2-7; D is possibly TRBD1 (5 bases). This CDR3 spans 14 amino acids. Trimming cost V 1 base and J 2 bases, with 10 bases left between them. Germline V CDR1 and CDR2: SGHRS, YFSETQ. CDR3 nucleotide sequence: TGCGCCAGCAGCTTGAAGGGGCCCGCCTACGAGCAGTACTTC. Its protein product is CASSLKGPAYEQYF.

The rearrangement joins TRBV18 to TRBJ1-2; TRBD1 might be the D (5 bases). The CDR3 loop spans 16 amino acids. Trimming left V 2 bases short and J 2 bases short, with 15 bases between. The germline V gene has CDR1 KGHSH and CDR2 LQKENI. CDR3 loop: CASSPDLRARNYGYTF. The CDR3 coding sequence is TGTGCCAGCTCACCAGACCTCAGGGCGAGGAACTATGGCTACACCTTC.

This clonotype has a handful of counts. The gene calls are TRBV12-3 or TRBV12-4 and TRBJ2-7; D uncertain. The length of the CDR3 is 13 residues. The germline V and J ends were trimmed by 8 bases and 5 bases, with 16 bases remaining between them. CDR3 in DNA: TGTGCCAGCGCGCCCCTACCCAACGACGAGCAGTACTTC. Its protein is CASAPLPNDEQYF.

This clonotype was counted many times. The CDR3 nucleotides read TGTGCCAGCACCCCGTGGGGGCTGAACACTGAAGCTTTCTTT. Protein: CASTPWGLNTEAFF. The chain employs TRBV12-3 or TRBV12-4 and TRBJ1-1, with D perhaps TRBD1 (6 bases). V lost 7 bases to trimming and J lost 0 bases, with 12 bases between them. The CDR3 has 14 residues.

This clonotype showed up just a few times. The chain has TRBV7-9 and TRBJ2-7; tentative D call: TRBD1 (5 bases). Germline values: CDR1 SEHNR, CDR2 FQNEAQ (reference sequence). The CDR3 loop spans 14 amino acids. Trimming pared 6 bases from V and 0 bases from J, leaving 12 bases between. The CDR3 nucleotides are TGTGCCAGCAGTCGATGGACAAGCTCCTACGAGCAGTACTTC. Its protein product is CASSRWTSSYEQYF.

This clonotype was found many times. The chain combines TRBV4-1 with TRBJ2-1; 11 nucleotides align to TRBD2. V trimming: 4 bases; J trimming: 2 bases; junction bases outside the gene matches: 4. The CDR3 is made up of 16 amino acids. The germline gives CDR1 MGHRA, CDR2 YSYEKL. CDR3 protein: CASSPVAGGPYNEQFF. The DNA of the CDR3 is TGCGCCAGCAGCCCAGTAGCGGGGGGGCCCTACAATGAGCAGTTCTTC.

This clonotype has at least ten counts. The rearrangement joins TRBV12-3 or TRBV12-4 to TRBJ2-7; no clear D gene. Trimming removed 6 bases from V and 1 base from J, with 7 bases in between. CDR3 length: 12 amino acids. The DNA for the CDR3 is TGTGCCAGCAGCTTGGGGTCCTACGAGCAGTACTTC. Translation: CASSLGSYEQYF.

J is TRBJ2-3 and V is TRBV19; D is ambiguous. V was clipped by 1 base and J by 0 bases, with 11 bases between them. Germline loops: CDR1 LNHDA, CDR2 SQIVND (reference sequence). CDR3 length equals 16 residues. In DNA, the CDR3 is TGTGCCAGTAGTATAGCCTTCGGTGGTAGCACAGATACGCAGTATTTT. Protein product: CASSIAFGGSTDTQYF.

This chain uses TRBV12-3 or TRBV12-4 with TRBJ2-3; possible D gene TRBD2, 5 bases. V was shortened by 5 bases and J by 4 bases, with 10 bases between the two germline ends. This CDR3 is built from 13 residues. The CDR3 loop is CASSRIGADTQYF. CDR3 bases: TGTGCCAGCAGTCGCATCGGGGCAGATACGCAGTATTTT.

This chain links TRBV4-1 with TRBJ1-4; D is perhaps TRBD1 (5 bases). Germline lookup yields CDR1 MGHRA and CDR2 YSYEKL. The CDR3 loop spans 15 amino acids. Trimming stripped 3 bases from V and 6 bases from J, with 14 bases between. The CDR3 coding sequence is TGCGCCAGCAGCCAGTTGTGGGGGGGATATGAAAAACTGTTTTTT. Translating it yields CASSQLWGGYEKLFF.

In this sample, this clonotype turned up a few times. CDR3 bases: TGCAGTGCTAGAGATAGCGGCCAATTAGCTAGTTCATGGTACGAGCAGTACTTC. It translates to CSARDSGQLASSWYEQYF. The chain couples TRBV20-1 to TRBJ2-7; possibly TRBD2 for D (6 bases). The germline gives CDR1 DFQATT, CDR2 SNEGSKA (reference sequence). V was trimmed by 0 bases and J by 4 bases, leaving 25 bases between them. This CDR3 is 18 amino acids long.

V gene TRBV29-1 combines with J gene TRBJ2-1; 9 bases match TRBD2. V gave up 1 base and J gave up 8 bases; unmatched junction bases: 9. The germline V gene has CDR1 SQVTM and CDR2 ANQGSEA. CDR3 length: 15 amino acids. The CDR3 here is CSVEAAGGGLDEQFF. The CDR3 DNA reads as TGCAGCGTTGAAGCAGCGGGAGGTGGCCTGGATGAGCAGTTCTTC.

The chain joins TRBV20-1 to TRBJ2-7; TRBD2 agrees at 14 bases. The CDR3 runs 14 residues. Germline CDR1 and CDR2: DFQATT and SNEGSKA (reference sequence). The junction had 4 bases not matched to a gene; V was cut back by 5 bases and J by 4 bases. DNA of the CDR3: TGCAGTGCTGCCCGGACTAGCGGGGGGTACGAGCAGTACTTC. It yields the protein CSAARTSGGYEQYF.

At least ten counts were recorded for this clonotype. This CDR3 reads CAARAGSYEKLFF. CDR3 nucleotide sequence: TGTGCCGCGCGCGCGGGGAGCTATGAAAAACTGTTTTTT. The V gene is TRBV6-6, the J gene TRBJ1-4; D is uncertain. Trimming cost V 11 bases and J 6 bases, with 16 bases left between them. This CDR3 spans 13 amino acids. The V gene's germline CDR1 is MNHNY and CDR2 SVGAGI (reference sequence).

The chain links TRBV20-1 to TRBJ2-7; 8 nucleotides align to TRBD1. The CDR3 is 16 amino acids. In germline, CDR1 is DFQATT, CDR2 SNEGSKA (reference sequence). V lost 4 bases and J lost 1; bases outside the gene matches: 12. The CDR3 DNA reads TGCAGTGCTACGGACGGACAGGGACCGACTTCCTACGAGCAGTACTTC. Translated, it gives CSATDGQGPTSYEQYF.

This clonotype showed up many times. The J gene is TRBJ1-1, the V gene TRBV4-1; D may be TRBD1 (5 bases). Per germline, CDR1 MGHRA and CDR2 YSYEKL. Trimming stripped 7 bases from V and 4 bases from J, with 19 bases between. The length of the CDR3 is 15 residues. The CDR3 protein is CASTRDGQGGTEAFF. For the CDR3, the DNA is TGCGCCAGCACCCGGGATGGTCAGGGCGGCACTGAAGCTTTCTTT.

This clonotype was recorded at least ten times. V is TRBV7-6 and J is TRBJ1-5; D remains ambiguous. The germline V and J ends were trimmed by 7 bases and 4 bases, with 23 bases remaining between them. Per the germline V gene, CDR1 is SGHVS and CDR2 is FNYEAQ. CDR3 length: 17 residues. DNA of the CDR3: TGTGCCAGCACCACCAACGGAGTTGTTCTAGGTAATCAGCCCCAGCATTTT. This codes for CASTTNGVVLGNQPQHF. Variable domain in full (rest from reference TRBV7-6 and TRBJ1-5): GAGVSQSPRYKVTKRGQDVALRCDPISGHVSLYWYRQALGQGPEFLTYFNYEAQQDKSGLPNDRFSAERPEGSISTLTIQRTEQRDSAMYRCASTTNGVVLGNQPQHFGDGTRLSIL.